Listed below are T cell receptor beta chains from one sample, sequenced in a study of blood T cell repertoires in COVID-19. Assay used: immunoSEQ multiplex PCR; TCRdb lists only in-frame clones, some missing. The sample shows tens of thousands of clones, 80% to 95% of them seen only once. The sequencing input was peripheral blood. Every receptor here comes from a man in his forties or fifties with active COVID-19. CDR3s include the opening cysteine and the closing phenylalanine or tryptophan. D genes are given only for firm matches. Clone sizes are given selectively: once, few, many, or a class where the clone is expanded.

- TRBJ2-1 TRBV6-2/TRBV6-3 - TGTGCCAGCAGTTACCGGTCTAACAATGAGCAGTTCTTC CASSYRSNNEQFF
- TRBJ1-5 TRBV3-1/TRBV3-2 once TGTGCCAGCAGCCAAAGGGGTCGCAATCAGCCCCAGCATTTT CASSQRGRNQPQHF
TRBD1 TRBJ2-7 TRBV5-3 - TGTAGCCACACGGCTAAGATGGACAGGGATTACGAGCAGTACTTC CSHTAKMDRDYEQYF
- TRBJ2-1 TRBV7-9 - TGTGCCAGCAGCTTCGACAATGAGCAGTTCTTC CASSFDNEQFF
TRBD1 TRBJ2-7 TRBV28 - TGTGCCAGCAGTTTCCCGGGACAGGGGCCCTACGAGCAGTACTTC CASSFPGQGPYEQYF
- TRBJ2-6 TRBV11-3 - TGTGCCAGCAGCCCACGGGGTCCTAGCTCTGGGGCCAACGTCCTGACTTTC CASSPRGPSSGANVLTF
- TRBJ2-7 TRBV18 - TGTGCCAGCTCACCACAGGGAGCCTACGAGCAGTACTTC CASSPQGAYEQYF
TRBD2 TRBJ2-1 TRBV28 - TGTGCCAGCAGTTCCCGACTAGCGGGAGGGCCTACCCAGTTCTTC CASSSRLAGGPTQFF
- TRBJ1-2 TRBV9 - TGTGCCAGCAGCGGAGGGACACAAGAGGTGAAATATGGCGGCTACACCTTC CASSGGTQEVKYGGYTF
TRBD1 TRBJ2-2 TRBV19 - TGTGCCAGTAGCACTCTTCCGGGACAGGGGTTTGACGGGGAGCTGTTTTTT CASSTLPGQGFDGELFF
TRBD1 TRBJ1-5 TRBV6-4 - TGTGCCAGCAGTGAACCGGGACAGAATATTAGCAATCAGCCCCAGCATTTT CASSEPGQNISNQPQHF
TRBD1 TRBJ1-3 TRBV5-6 few TGTGCCAGCAGCTTCATCGGACAGGGAGCAGGAAACACCATATATTTT CASSFIGQGAGNTIYF
- TRBJ1-1 TRBV28 - TGTGCCAGCAGATGGAGGGTAAGGGTAACTGAAGCTTTCTTT CASRWRVRVTEAFF
TRBD1 TRBJ2-7 TRBV5-4 - TGTGCCAGCAGCTCTCGGACAGGGAGCCTCTACGAGCAGTACTTC CASSSRTGSLYEQYF
TRBD2 TRBJ2-1 TRBV5-4 - TGTGCCAGCAGCTTGGGGGGCCCTAGCGGCTCATACTACAATGAGCAGTTCTTC CASSLGGPSGSYYNEQFF
- TRBJ1-4 TRBV9 few TGTGCCAGCAGCTCACCCCACAGGGCAAGGTATGGTGCAACTAATGAAAAACTGTTTTTT CASSSPHRARYGATNEKLFF
- TRBJ2-6 TRBV9 - TGTGCCAGCAGCGTAGAGGAGGCGGCCAACGTCCTGACTTTC CASSVEEAANVLTF